The subject of this entry is one T cell receptor beta chain. Its antigen is still unknown. This sample was taken from a study of T cell responses to AZD1222 COVID-19 vaccine. Germline assignment: CDR1 LGHDT and CDR2 YNNKEL (reference sequence). The V and J ends lost 1 base and 4 bases respectively, with 10 bases between them. The CDR3 has 14 amino acids. Overall study findings and caveats: Reportedly, close to half of spike-specific TCRs are directed against unmutated variant regions. There were repertoire samples only from the period after the peak T cell response. Clonal diversity may have been underestimated in mostly white British donors.

Generated by immunoSEQ multiplex PCR, the TCRdb table keeps only in-frame clones and is missing some. The table shows 90,000 to 120,000 clones, with 92% occurring only once. Second-dose groups at about 4 or about 12 weeks were pooled. The J gene is TRBJ1-2, the V gene TRBV3-1 (or the pseudogene TRBV3-2); D remains unclear. The source is an adult who received the AZD1222 COVID-19 vaccine. The specimen comprised peripheral blood, sampled 28 days after the second AZD1222 dose. The CDR3 DNA follows: TGTGCCAGCAGCCAAGCAAGGGCCCCCTATGGCTACACCTTC. Amino acid sequence: CASSQARAPYGYTF.